Listed below are T cell receptor beta chains from one sample, sequenced in a study of blood T cell repertoires in COVID-19. Method: immunoSEQ multiplex PCR; TCRdb's copy keeps in-frame clones and lacks some. The table includes 170,000 or so clones, 90% detected once. The sequencing sample was made of peripheral blood. The receptors originated from a man aged 50 or older with acute or convalescent COVID-19. Each CDR3 is given with its conserved first and last residue. The order of the fields is J gene, V gene, clone size, D gene, CDR3 protein, CDR3 DNA. A D gene is named only where the DNA matches it firmly. Some rows mark clone size as missing; the rest say once, few, many or name a class of expanded clone.

j_gene: TRBJ2-2; v_gene: TRBV18; abundance: .; d_gene: .; CDR3aa: CASSPPGRTGELFF; CDR3nt: TGTGCCAGCTCACCGCCAGGGCGAACCGGGGAGCTGTTTTTT
j_gene: TRBJ1-1; v_gene: TRBV5-1; abundance: .; d_gene: TRBD1; CDR3aa: CASSQGQGVPRAFF; CDR3nt: TGCGCCAGCAGCCAGGGACAGGGCGTGCCCCGGGCTTTCTTT
j_gene: TRBJ2-6; v_gene: TRBV30; abundance: .; d_gene: .; CDR3aa: CACGSGANVLTF; CDR3nt: TGTGCCTGCGGCTCTGGGGCCAACGTCCTGACTTTC
j_gene: TRBJ1-4; v_gene: TRBV7-2; abundance: .; d_gene: .; CDR3aa: CASSPGALANEKLFF; CDR3nt: TGTGCCAGCAGCCCCGGTGCCTTGGCTAATGAAAAACTGTTTTTT
j_gene: TRBJ1-6; v_gene: TRBV7-8; abundance: .; d_gene: TRBD1; CDR3aa: CASSPRTGGAGNSPLHF; CDR3nt: TGTGCCAGCAGCCCTCGGACAGGGGGCGCAGGGAATTCACCCCTCCACTTT
j_gene: TRBJ1-2; v_gene: TRBV19; abundance: .; d_gene: TRBD1; CDR3aa: CASSTGTGLETWYGYTF; CDR3nt: TGTGCCAGTAGTACGGGGACAGGGTTGGAAACTTGGTATGGCTACACCTTC
j_gene: TRBJ1-2; v_gene: TRBV19; abundance: .; d_gene: .; CDR3aa: CASSISQGGYTF; CDR3nt: TGTGCCAGTAGTATCTCGCAGGGTGGCTACACCTTC
j_gene: TRBJ1-5; v_gene: TRBV28; abundance: once; d_gene: .; CDR3aa: CASSPTVGGVQPQHF; CDR3nt: TGTGCCAGCAGTCCAACGGTGGGCGGGGTTCAGCCCCAGCATTTT
j_gene: TRBJ1-5; v_gene: TRBV7-9; abundance: .; d_gene: .; CDR3aa: CASSSPRTESSNQPQHF; CDR3nt: TGTGCCAGCAGCTCCCCTAGGACAGAAAGTAGCAATCAGCCCCAGCATTTT
j_gene: TRBJ2-7; v_gene: TRBV11-2; abundance: .; d_gene: .; CDR3aa: CASSPPRGAPKQYF; CDR3nt: TGTGCCAGCAGCCCCCCCAGGGGAGCCCCCAAGCAGTACTTC
j_gene: TRBJ2-3; v_gene: TRBV19; abundance: .; d_gene: TRBD2; CDR3aa: CASNKRGRADTQYF; CDR3nt: TGTGCCAGCAATAAGCGGGGGCGTGCAGATACGCAGTATTTT
j_gene: TRBJ1-6; v_gene: TRBV7-9; abundance: .; d_gene: .; CDR3aa: CASSLGTGRNSPLHF; CDR3nt: TGTGCCAGCAGCTTAGGCACAGGGCGGAATTCACCCCTCCACTTT
j_gene: TRBJ1-2; v_gene: TRBV19; abundance: .; d_gene: .; CDR3aa: CASSIVKRQGLDKTF; CDR3nt: TGTGCCAGTAGTATAGTGAAGCGGCAGGGGTTGGACAAAACCTTC
j_gene: TRBJ2-3; v_gene: TRBV2; abundance: few; d_gene: TRBD2; CDR3aa: CASSQAGGRTDTQYF; CDR3nt: TGTGCCAGCAGTCAGGCGGGGGGGCGGACAGATACGCAGTATTTT
j_gene: TRBJ1-1; v_gene: TRBV5-1; abundance: .; d_gene: TRBD1; CDR3aa: CASSSGTGVTEAFF; CDR3nt: TGCGCCAGCAGCTCCGGGACAGGGGTTACTGAAGCTTTCTTT
j_gene: TRBJ1-2; v_gene: TRBV15; abundance: .; d_gene: TRBD1; CDR3aa: CATSRDPGTDGYTF; CDR3nt: TGTGCCACCAGCAGAGATCCTGGGACAGATGGCTACACCTTC
j_gene: TRBJ2-1; v_gene: TRBV5-1; abundance: .; d_gene: TRBD2; CDR3aa: CASRTSGSSYNEQFF; CDR3nt: TGCGCCAGCAGAACTAGCGGGTCCTCCTACAATGAGCAGTTCTTC
j_gene: TRBJ2-3; v_gene: TRBV4-2; abundance: .; d_gene: .; CDR3aa: CASSQDHRASAQITQYF; CDR3nt: TGTGCCAGCAGCCAAGATCACCGAGCATCAGCACAGATAACGCAGTATTTT
j_gene: TRBJ1-1; v_gene: TRBV7-9; abundance: .; d_gene: .; CDR3aa: CASSLGQTGQTFF; CDR3nt: TGTGCCAGCAGCTTAGGGCAGACTGGACAAACTTTCTTT
j_gene: TRBJ1-3; v_gene: TRBV19; abundance: few; d_gene: .; CDR3aa: CASSNPDHLGNTIYF; CDR3nt: TGTGCCAGTAGTAATCCAGATCATCTTGGAAACACCATATATTTT
j_gene: TRBJ1-5; v_gene: TRBV6-6; abundance: .; d_gene: TRBD1; CDR3aa: CASTPTGSDNQPQHF; CDR3nt: TGTGCCAGCACCCCGACAGGGAGTGACAATCAGCCCCAGCATTTT
j_gene: TRBJ1-5; v_gene: TRBV18; abundance: .; d_gene: .; CDR3aa: CASSPGLNQPQHF; CDR3nt: TGTGCCAGCTCACCAGGACTAAATCAGCCCCAGCATTTT
j_gene: TRBJ1-4; v_gene: TRBV6-4; abundance: .; d_gene: TRBD1; CDR3aa: CASSDPQGKEYEKLFF; CDR3nt: TGTGCCAGCAGTGACCCACAGGGGAAGGAGTATGAAAAACTGTTTTTT
j_gene: TRBJ2-1; v_gene: TRBV27; abundance: .; d_gene: TRBD1; CDR3aa: CASSPPTDREEAFF; CDR3nt: TGTGCCAGCAGTCCCCCTACGGACAGGGAAGAAGCGTTCTTC
j_gene: TRBJ1-3; v_gene: TRBV18; abundance: .; d_gene: TRBD1; CDR3aa: CASSPGQRNTIYF; CDR3nt: TGTGCCAGCTCACCGGGACAGAGGAACACCATATATTTT
j_gene: TRBJ2-2; v_gene: TRBV7-2; abundance: .; d_gene: .; CDR3aa: CASSLRQFGVRVNTGELFF; CDR3nt: TGTGCCAGCAGCTTACGTCAGTTCGGGGTGAGAGTGAACACCGGGGAGCTGTTTTTT
j_gene: TRBJ2-3; v_gene: TRBV9; abundance: .; d_gene: .; CDR3aa: CASSGARDIRTDTQYF; CDR3nt: TGTGCCAGCAGCGGAGCCCGGGACATTCGCACAGATACGCAGTATTTT
j_gene: TRBJ1-1; v_gene: TRBV6-1; abundance: .; d_gene: .; CDR3aa: CASSLQGTNTEAFF; CDR3nt: TGTGCCAGCAGCCTACAGGGTACGAACACTGAAGCTTTCTTT
j_gene: TRBJ2-3; v_gene: TRBV18; abundance: .; d_gene: TRBD2; CDR3aa: CASSPGTSGSRSDTQYF; CDR3nt: TGTGCCAGCTCACCGGGGACTAGCGGGAGTCGGTCAGATACGCAGTATTTT
j_gene: TRBJ2-2; v_gene: TRBV9; abundance: .; d_gene: .; CDR3aa: CASSVGGAGELFF; CDR3nt: TGTGCCAGCAGCGTAGGGGGGGCCGGGGAGCTGTTTTTT